The 30 T cell receptor beta chains presented below share a single source sample, sequenced in a study of blood T cell repertoires in COVID-19 (dated by TCRdb to about 2020). The library relied on the immunoSEQ multiplex PCR assay. TCRdb retrieved this table from immuneACCESS and kept in-frame rearrangements only. Not all clones are present; in checked studies, unresolved V genes account for under half, and no reason is known for the remainder. The sample table records roughly 230,000 clones; 84% of these occur just once. Of the sample, 4% falls within the top ten clones. Sample: peripheral blood. Receptor source: a man aged 50 to 60 with acute or convalescent COVID-19.

V is TRBV2 and J is TRBJ2-5; TRBD2 aligns across 7 bases. Germline CDR1 is SNHLY and CDR2 is FYNNEI. The length of the CDR3 is 15 residues. V lost 6 bases and J lost 3; bases outside the gene matches: 10. CDR3 sequence (DNA): TGTGCCAGCAGCCCCATGGAAGGACTAGAAGAGACCCAGTACTTC. Protein: CASSPMEGLEETQYF.

In DNA form, the CDR3 reads TGCGCCAGCAGCCAAGGGGCGCAGACAGATACGCAGTATTTT. It encodes CASSQGAQTDTQYF. The chain uses TRBV4-1 and TRBJ2-3, with D hard to call. CDR3 length equals 14 residues. Trimming pared 1 base from V and 3 bases from J, leaving 8 bases between. Germline V gene lookup returns CDR1 MGHRA and CDR2 YSYEKL.

The V gene is TRBV27, the J gene TRBJ2-7; 10 bases are shared with TRBD1. Losses at the gene ends were 3 bases for V and 0 bases for J; bases not matched to a gene: 8. CDR3 length: 17 residues. Germline CDR1 reads MNHEY; CDR2 reads SMNVEV (reference sequence). The CDR3 spells CASSFIRTGGSSYEQYF. The CDR3, as DNA: TGTGCCAGCAGTTTCATTCGGACAGGGGGGAGCTCCTACGAGCAGTACTTC.

J is TRBJ2-7 and V is TRBV4-1, with a possible D match to TRBD2 (5 bases). The CDR3 loop spans 12 amino acids. Germline assignment: CDR1 MGHRA and CDR2 YSYEKL. V dropped 1 base and J dropped 7 bases, with 8 bases sitting between them. The CDR3 here is CASSQVREEQYF. The CDR3 DNA follows: TGCGCCAGCAGCCAAGTAAGGGAGGAGCAGTACTTC.

The chain combines TRBV3-1 (or the pseudogene TRBV3-2) with TRBJ1-6; D is undetermined. The CDR3 totals 14 residues. Germline assignment: CDR1 LGHDT and CDR2 YNNKEL (reference sequence). V was cut by 6 bases and J by 7 bases, with 13 bases left in between. CDR3 nucleotide sequence: TGTGCCAGCAGTGACGGGGTGGCCAATTCACCCCTCCACTTT. Its protein product is CASSDGVANSPLHF.

V and J are TRBV2 and TRBJ1-1, with D unresolved. This CDR3 spans 15 amino acids. V was shortened by 3 bases and J by 0 bases, with 11 bases between the two germline ends. Germline V lookup: CDR1 SNHLY, CDR2 FYNNEI. CDR3 sequence: CASSEEAGMNTEAFF. The CDR3 DNA sequence: TGTGCCAGCAGTGAGGAGGCGGGAATGAACACTGAAGCTTTCTTT. Complete variable domain (other parts from reference TRBV2 and TRBJ1-1): EPEVTQTPSHQVTQMGQEVILRCVPISNHLYFYWYRQILGQKVEFLVSFYNNEISEKSEIFDDQFSVERPDGSNFTLKIRSTKLEDSAMYFCASSEEAGMNTEAFFGQGTRLTVV.

V gene TRBV13 combines with J gene TRBJ1-1, with D tentatively TRBD1 (5 bases). This CDR3 spans 12 amino acids. Per the germline V gene, CDR1 is PRHDT and CDR2 is FYEKMQ (reference sequence). With 4 bases removed from V and 5 bases from J, the gap between germline ends came to 8 bases. CDR3 sequence: CASSSGSTEAFF. Written as DNA, the CDR3 is TGTGCCAGCAGCTCAGGGTCGACTGAAGCTTTCTTT. Looking up the rest from reference TRBV13 and TRBJ1-1 gives the full variable domain: AAGVIQSPRHLIKEKRETATLKCYPIPRHDTVYWYQQGPGQDPQFLISFYEKMQSDKGSIPDRFSAQQFSDYHSELNMSSLELGDSALYFCASSSGSTEAFFGQGTRLTVV.

This chain connects TRBV9 to TRBJ2-5, with TRBD1 matching 8 bases. Germline V gene data show CDR1 as SGDLS and CDR2 as YYNGEE. The CDR3 has 15 residues. Trimming cost V 6 bases and J 1 base; bases outside gene matches: 8. DNA of the CDR3: TGTGCCAGCAATCCCGGGACAGGCTTCCAAGAGACCCAGTACTTC. It encodes CASNPGTGFQETQYF.

The V call is TRBV25-1, the J call TRBJ2-2; D call uncertain. The CDR3 contains 11 residues. With 5 bases removed from V and 6 bases from J, the gap between germline ends came to 4 bases. Germline lookup yields CDR1 MGHDK and CDR2 SYGVNS. The CDR3 protein is CASSTPGELFF. The CDR3 nucleotides are TGTGCCAGCAGTACTCCCGGGGAGCTGTTTTTT.

This chain links TRBV10-3 with TRBJ2-1; TRBD2 agrees at 13 bases. This CDR3 has 18 amino acids. With V trimmed by 0 bases and J by 2 bases, 4 bases remained unmatched. The germline CDR1 and CDR2 sequences are ENHRY and SYGVKD. CDR3 residues: CAISESTGLAGTYNEQFF. The CDR3 DNA follows: TGTGCCATCAGTGAGTCGACGGGACTAGCGGGAACCTACAATGAGCAGTTCTTC.

The gene calls are TRBV5-1 and TRBJ2-3, with 15 bases lining up with TRBD2. The CDR3 has 17 amino acids. Trimming cost V 7 bases and J 0 bases; bases outside gene matches: 6. The V gene's germline CDR1 is SGHRS and CDR2 YFSETQ. CDR3 in amino acids: CASHRGLAGGSTDTQYF. The DNA for the CDR3 is TGCGCCAGCCATAGGGGACTAGCGGGAGGTAGCACAGATACGCAGTATTTT.

The gene calls are TRBV6-4 and TRBJ2-3; 7 bases agree with TRBD2. There are 15 residues in the CDR3. The germline CDR1 and CDR2 sequences are MRHNA and SNTAGT. V shed 3 bases, J shed 0 bases, and the junction held 3 bases outside the gene matches. In DNA, the CDR3 is TGTGCCAGCAGTGATACGGGGGGTAGCACAGATACGCAGTATTTT. Amino acid sequence: CASSDTGGSTDTQYF.

The rearrangement links TRBV19 to TRBJ2-1; possible D gene TRBD2, 6 bases. This CDR3 contains 13 residues. V was shortened by 7 bases and J by 3 bases, with 10 bases between the two germline ends. CDR1 and CDR2 from the germline V gene are LNHDA and SQIVND (reference sequence). The CDR3 sequence is CASKGSGYNEQFF. The CDR3 DNA is TGTGCCAGTAAAGGTAGCGGCTACAATGAGCAGTTCTTC.

The chain joins TRBV19 to TRBJ1-3, with TRBD1 identical over 9 bases. The CDR3 contains 14 residues. V gave up 5 bases and J gave up 4 bases; unmatched junction bases: 3. Per germline, CDR1 LNHDA and CDR2 SQIVND (reference sequence). The CDR3 region has the DNA TGTGCCAGTAGTGAGACAGGGGGAGGAAACACCATATATTTT. Protein product: CASSETGGGNTIYF.

This clone showed up just a few times. This sequence joins TRBV6-1 and TRBJ2-1; 12 nucleotides line up with TRBD2. In germline, CDR1 is MNHNS, CDR2 SASEGT. The CDR3 is 15 amino acids. J lost 10 bases, V lost 3 bases, and 7 bases had no gene match. The CDR3 sequence is CASSDAASGRGEQFF. The CDR3 bases are TGTGCCAGCAGTGATGCGGCTAGCGGGAGGGGCGAGCAGTTCTTC.

V usage is TRBV27 and J usage is TRBJ2-3; 7 positions agree with TRBD1. The ends lost 5 bases at V and 5 bases at J; junction bases unmatched: 10. The CDR3 runs to 15 residues. Germline V gene sequence: CDR1 MNHEY, CDR2 SMNVEV (reference sequence). The CDR3 DNA reads as TGTGCCAGCAGTCTGACAGGGTGGTTTCAAGATACGCAGTATTTT. It codes for CASSLTGWFQDTQYF.

The chain's CDR3 is CASSLGSTGFNGYTF. DNA of the CDR3: TGTGCCAGCAGCTTAGGAAGCACAGGGTTCAATGGCTACACCTTC. The chain links TRBV11-2 to TRBJ1-2; possible D gene TRBD1, 6 bases. V shed 1 base and J shed 6 bases, with 15 bases lying between them. This CDR3 is 15 amino acids long. Germline values: CDR1 SGHAT, CDR2 FQNNGV.

The rearrangement joins TRBV2 to TRBJ2-3, with 11 nucleotides matching TRBD2. V lost 5 bases and J lost 3; bases outside the gene matches: 7. Germline V gene sequence: CDR1 SNHLY, CDR2 FYNNEI. This CDR3 is built from 16 residues. The CDR3 DNA reads TGTGCCAGCAGTAAGACTAGCGGGATGTGGACAGATACGCAGTATTTT. Protein: CASSKTSGMWTDTQYF.

The chain employs TRBV5-1 and TRBJ1-6; 8 nucleotides line up with TRBD1. The CDR3 spans 17 residues. V lost 7 bases to trimming and J lost 0 bases; unmatched junction nucleotides: 9. The germline CDR1 and CDR2 sequences are SGHRS and YFSETQ. CDR3 loop: CASSEQGGSSYNSPLHF. CDR3 coding DNA: TGCGCCAGCTCAGAACAGGGGGGAAGCTCCTATAATTCACCCCTCCACTTT.

The chain links TRBV24-1 to TRBJ2-7; D is ambiguous. The V end lost 2 bases, the J end lost 4 bases, and 8 bases lay between the germline ends. Germline CDR1 is KGHDR and CDR2 is SFDVKD. The CDR3 consists of 13 residues. The CDR3 DNA follows: TGTGCCACCAGTGATTCTTTCAGATACGAGCAGTACTTC. It encodes CATSDSFRYEQYF.

V is TRBV28 and J is TRBJ2-7; 11 bases are shared with TRBD2. The germline gives CDR1 MDHEN, CDR2 SYDVKM. The CDR3 has 17 amino acids. Unmatched junction bases numbered 8, after V lost 2 bases and J lost 2 bases. The CDR3 DNA follows: TGTGCCAGCAGTTTAAGTCCTAGCGGGAGGACGACCTACGAGCAGTACTTC. This gives the protein CASSLSPSGRTTYEQYF. Variable domain in full (rest from reference TRBV28 and TRBJ2-7): DVKVTQSSRYLVKRTGEKVFLECVQDMDHENMFWYRQDPGLGLRLIYFSYDVKMKEKGDIPEGYSVSREKKERFSLILESASTNQTSMYLCASSLSPSGRTTYEQYFGPGTRLTVT.

The genes are TRBV24-1 and TRBJ2-1; TRBD1 might be the D (6 bases). The germline V gene has CDR1 KGHDR and CDR2 SFDVKD. CDR3 length: 14 residues. The V gene lost 3 bases and the J gene lost 7 bases, with 12 bases spanning the gap. The CDR3 loop is CATSDTTGLNEQFF. CDR3 in DNA: TGTGCCACCAGTGATACCACAGGGTTGAATGAGCAGTTCTTC.

The chain employs TRBV13 and TRBJ2-7, with 8 bases fitting TRBD1. The length of the CDR3 is 15 residues. V was clipped by 6 bases and J by 0 bases; unmatched bases: 7. Germline loops: CDR1 PRHDT, CDR2 FYEKMQ (reference sequence). CDR3 in DNA: TGTGCCAGCAGAACGACAGGGGCATACTCCTACGAGCAGTACTTC. Protein product: CASRTTGAYSYEQYF. Together with reference TRBV13 and TRBJ2-7, the CDR3 gives the full variable domain: AAGVIQSPRHLIKEKRETATLKCYPIPRHDTVYWYQQGPGQDPQFLISFYEKMQSDKGSIPDRFSAQQFSDYHSELNMSSLELGDSALYFCASRTTGAYSYEQYFGPGTRLTVT.

The V call is TRBV19, the J call TRBJ1-2; no firm D call. The V end was cut by 3 bases, the J end by 1 base, with 6 bases between. The length of the CDR3 is 13 residues. Germline assignment: CDR1 LNHDA and CDR2 SQIVND (reference sequence). In DNA form, the CDR3 reads TGTGCCAGTAGTATCAACATTAACTATGGCTACACCTTC. As protein: CASSININYGYTF.

V and J are TRBV6-5 and TRBJ1-1, with 7 bases lining up with TRBD1. Germline assignment: CDR1 MNHEY and CDR2 SVGAGI. CDR3 length: 12 amino acids. Trimming at V came to 8 bases and at J to 5 bases, leaving 5 bases not matched to a gene. CDR3 protein: CASSRGWTEAFF. DNA of the CDR3: TGTGCCAGCTCCAGGGGGTGGACTGAAGCTTTCTTT.

The chain carries TRBV6-5 and TRBJ2-2, with D possibly being TRBD2 (5 bases). This CDR3 is 14 amino acids long. Germline assignment: CDR1 MNHEY and CDR2 SVGAGI. Trimming stripped 8 bases from V and 0 bases from J, with 10 bases between. The CDR3 DNA is TGTGCCAGCTGCGGGCCGTCGAACACCGGGGAGCTGTTTTTT. Protein product: CASCGPSNTGELFF.

The chain joins TRBV3-1 (or the pseudogene TRBV3-2) to TRBJ1-2; tentatively, D is TRBD1 (5 bases). V shed 5 bases and J shed 4 bases, with 14 bases lying between them. From germline, CDR1 is LGHDT and CDR2 YNNKEL (reference sequence). CDR3 size: 14 residues. Here the CDR3 DNA reads TGTGCCAGCAGCAGCGGGACTTACAGCTATGGCTACACCTTC. It translates to CASSSGTYSYGYTF.

The genes are TRBV28 and TRBJ2-5, with 7 bases fitting TRBD2. Germline V gives CDR1 MDHEN, CDR2 SYDVKM. The CDR3 is 16 amino acids. With V trimmed by 4 bases and J by 2 bases, 10 bases remained unmatched. Written as DNA, the CDR3 is TGTGCCAGCAGTTCTAACCCAGGGAGGGCACAAGAGACCCAGTACTTC. As protein: CASSSNPGRAQETQYF.

This chain uses TRBV5-5 with TRBJ1-1; the D gene is possibly TRBD1 (6 bases). Germline values: CDR1 SGHKS, CDR2 YYEKEE (reference sequence). V was clipped by 4 bases and J by 0 bases, with 16 bases between them. The CDR3 contains 16 residues. The CDR3 sequence: CASSVNRVVVNTEAFF. In DNA form, the CDR3 reads TGTGCCAGCAGCGTTAACAGGGTCGTAGTGAACACTGAAGCTTTCTTT.

This chain joins TRBV9 and TRBJ2-7; maybe TRBD2 (5 bases). This CDR3 comprises 14 residues. Germline-derived CDR1 and CDR2 are SGDLS and YYNGEE. V was trimmed by 2 bases and J by 5 bases, leaving 14 bases between them. CDR3 nucleotides: TGTGCCAGCAGCGTTTCCGGGGTCTGGGACGAGCAGTACTTC. Residues: CASSVSGVWDEQYF. Using reference TRBV9 and TRBJ2-7 for the parts outside the CDR3, the full variable domain is DSGVTQTPKHLITATGQRVTLRCSPRSGDLSVYWYQQSLDQGLQFLIQYYNGEERAKGNILERFSAQQFPDLHSELNLSSLELGDSALYFCASSVSGVWDEQYFGPGTRLTVT.